The 4 T cell receptor beta chains presented below share a single source sample, sequenced in a study of blood T cell repertoires in COVID-19. Generated by immunoSEQ multiplex PCR, the TCRdb table keeps only in-frame clones and is missing some. The sample yields more than 200,000 clones, roughly 91% seen once. Sequences were obtained from PBMCs or T cells enriched from blood (not recorded which). The receptors were gathered from a young woman with acute COVID-19.

The chain carries TRBV4-2 and TRBJ2-7, with TRBD2 matching 13 bases. The germline V gene encodes CDR1 LGHNA and CDR2 YNFKEQ. Unmatched junction bases numbered 12, after V lost 4 bases and J lost 3 bases. This CDR3 region has 18 residues. CDR3 nucleotides: TGTGCCAGCAGCCCGACCGGGACTAGCGGGGTCTTTATCTACGAGCAGTACTTC. Translating it yields CASSPTGTSGVFIYEQYF.

This rearrangement joins TRBV7-8 to TRBJ1-5; D ambiguous. The CDR3 totals 16 residues. Germline CDR1 and CDR2: SGHVS and FQNEAQ. V was cut by 1 base and J by 3 bases, with 13 bases left in between. The CDR3 DNA reads TGTGCCAGCAGCTTAGAGGGAGGGTCATACAATCAGCCCCAGCATTTT. It is translated as CASSLEGGSYNQPQHF.

The chain carries TRBV30 and TRBJ1-2; D is perhaps TRBD1 (6 bases). Trimming shortened V by 2 bases and J by 6 bases, and 13 bases separated the two germline ends. Germline assignment: CDR1 GTSNPN and CDR2 SVGIG (reference sequence). The CDR3 is 13 residues long. The CDR3 DNA sequence: TGTGCCTGGAGTCCCCAGGGGCTTGATGGCTACACCTTC. Its protein product is CAWSPQGLDGYTF.

This sequence joins TRBV7-9 and TRBJ2-1; D is possibly TRBD2 (5 bases). This CDR3 contains 16 residues. V lost 5 bases and J 0 bases, leaving 14 bases between the germline ends. Germline values: CDR1 SEHNR, CDR2 FQNEAQ (reference sequence). The CDR3 loop reads CASSQRAGVSYNEQFF. CDR3 bases: TGTGCCAGCAGCCAGAGGGCGGGTGTCTCCTACAATGAGCAGTTCTTC.